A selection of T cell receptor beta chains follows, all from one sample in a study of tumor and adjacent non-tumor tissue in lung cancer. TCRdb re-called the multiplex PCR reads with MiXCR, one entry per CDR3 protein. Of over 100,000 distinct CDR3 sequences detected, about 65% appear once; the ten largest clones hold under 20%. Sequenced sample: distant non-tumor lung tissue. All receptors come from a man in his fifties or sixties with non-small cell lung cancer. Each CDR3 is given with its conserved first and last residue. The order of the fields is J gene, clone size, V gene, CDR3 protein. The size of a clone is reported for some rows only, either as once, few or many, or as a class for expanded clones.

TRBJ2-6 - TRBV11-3 CASGQQGSGANVPTF
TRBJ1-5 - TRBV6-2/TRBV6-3 CASYKQGGSLQPQHF
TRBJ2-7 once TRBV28 CASSTLGQINYEQYF
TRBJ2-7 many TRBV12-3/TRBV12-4 CASSHLGYEQYF
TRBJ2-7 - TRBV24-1 CATSDSKYEQYF
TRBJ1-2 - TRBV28 CASSGKGAGYGYTF
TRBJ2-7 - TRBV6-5 CASSHMLGYEQYF
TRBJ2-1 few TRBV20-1 CSARGFELVAGVGNEQFF
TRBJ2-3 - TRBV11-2 CASSLEDTDTDTQYF
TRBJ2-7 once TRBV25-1 CASSDGRGKEQCF
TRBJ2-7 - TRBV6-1 CASSDGVGAYGQYF
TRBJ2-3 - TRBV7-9 CVSSLVGGAQYF
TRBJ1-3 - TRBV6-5 CANRSTGPGNTIYF
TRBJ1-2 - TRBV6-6 CASSYFGGMGISYTF
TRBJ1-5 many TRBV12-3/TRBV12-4 CASSLSQPQPQHF
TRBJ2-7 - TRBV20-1 CSASSGSAYGQYF
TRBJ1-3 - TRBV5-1 CAGRQTGTDSGNTIYF
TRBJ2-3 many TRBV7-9 CASSLATGPDTQYF
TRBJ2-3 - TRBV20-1 CSARDLWNTDTQYF
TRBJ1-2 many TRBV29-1 CSVGPTGNGYTF
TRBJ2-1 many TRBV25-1 CASSEGYGNEQFF
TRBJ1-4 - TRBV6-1 CASGGRNEKPFF
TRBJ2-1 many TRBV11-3 CASSLEFPGGQGAHEQFF
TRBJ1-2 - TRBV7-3 CASSLRTRDSSNYGYTF
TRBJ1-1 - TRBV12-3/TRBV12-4 CASSFSRTDSEAFF
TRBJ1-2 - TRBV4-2 CGNSQVSGVDYDYTF
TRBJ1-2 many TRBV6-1 CASSLGYYGYTF
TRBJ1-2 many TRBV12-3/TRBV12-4 CASRPQTGNYGYTF
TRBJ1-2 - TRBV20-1 CSARGPDGYGYTF
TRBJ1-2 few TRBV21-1 CASSKGAARGGYTF
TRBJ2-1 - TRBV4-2 CTSSRGVNEQFF
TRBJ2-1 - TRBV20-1 CSAPTHLSRSYNEQFF
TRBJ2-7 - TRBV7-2 CASSPWGTLGEYEQYF
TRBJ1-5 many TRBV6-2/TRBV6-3 CASSYSKNQPQHF
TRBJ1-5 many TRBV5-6 CASSLGSNQPQHF
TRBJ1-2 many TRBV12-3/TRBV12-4 CASSRRGAFGAGYTF
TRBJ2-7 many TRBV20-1 CSASIQVVGEQYF
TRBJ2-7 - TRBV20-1 CSARVGGSYEQYF
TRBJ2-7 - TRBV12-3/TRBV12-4 CASSLANGDRGYF
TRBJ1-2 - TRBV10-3 CAIRGNYGYRF
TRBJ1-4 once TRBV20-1 CSAPGERLFF
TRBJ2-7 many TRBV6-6 CASSYSGNYEQYF
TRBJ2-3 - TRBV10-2 CAKTSGRAVDTQYF
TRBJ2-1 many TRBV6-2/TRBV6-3 CATWTGKFNEQFF
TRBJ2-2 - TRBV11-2 CASSSGVAGAMNTGELFF
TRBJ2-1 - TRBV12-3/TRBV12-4 CASTPGTGAMFF
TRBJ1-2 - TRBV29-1 CSALERGRTHGYTF
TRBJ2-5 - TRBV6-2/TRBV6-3 CARSSPGLAVYHETQCF